A single sample is the source of the 20 T cell receptor beta chains below, sequenced in a study of cytomegalovirus exposure and HLA in healthy donors (dated by TCRdb to 2017 to 2019). The library was built by means of the immunoSEQ multiplex PCR assay. For the multiplex PCR, a mixture combining 60 forward primers for TCR Vbeta segments and 13 reverse primers for TCR Jbeta segments was used. TCRdb retrieved this table from immuneACCESS and kept in-frame rearrangements only. Not all clones are present; in checked studies, unresolved V genes account for under half, and no reason is known for the remainder. This sample holds 100,000 or so clones; over 80% were observed only once. The top ten clones comprise just over 2.5% of the sample. Sequencing used PBMCs. Source of these receptors: a man aged 40-55 years in good health and CMV-seronegative.

The chain couples TRBV11-2 to TRBJ1-1, with D tentatively TRBD1 (5 bases). V dropped 5 bases and J dropped 6 bases, with 13 bases sitting between them. CDR3 length: 13 residues. CDR1 and CDR2 (germline): SGHAT, FQNNGV. Written as DNA, the CDR3 is TGTGCCAGCAGCCTCCCCGGGGGGGCTGAAGCTTTCTTT. Protein: CASSLPGGAEAFF.

The rearrangement uses TRBV30 and TRBJ2-3; the D gene is possibly TRBD1 (5 bases). The CDR3 covers 11 residues. V lost 7 bases and J lost 5, with 10 bases in between. Per germline, CDR1 GTSNPN and CDR2 SVGIG (reference sequence). CDR3 sequence (DNA): TGTGCCTCGCAGGGTAGAGATACGCAGTATTTT. Encoded protein: CASQGRDTQYF.

The chain joins TRBV7-3 to TRBJ2-2; 10 nucleotides align to TRBD1. Unmatched junction bases numbered 4, after V lost 5 bases and J lost 4 bases. CDR3 size: 15 residues. CDR1 is SGHTA, CDR2 FQGTGA, per germline. The DNA for the CDR3 is TGTGCCAGCAGCGAGCGGACAGGGGGCACCGGGGAGCTGTTTTTT. Amino acid sequence: CASSERTGGTGELFF.

CDR3 bases: TGTGCCAGCAGTTTATTAAGTAGGGACAGCCGGATCTATGGCTACACCTTC. Protein: CASSLLSRDSRIYGYTF. This chain links TRBV28 with TRBJ1-2; 7 bases are a match to TRBD1. Per germline, CDR1 MDHEN and CDR2 SYDVKM. V trimming: 1 base; J trimming: 4 bases; junction bases outside the gene matches: 12. The CDR3 runs 17 residues.

The J gene is TRBJ1-1, the V gene TRBV5-1; D gene unclear. The CDR3 has 15 residues. Trimming cost V 0 bases and J 1 base, with 10 bases left between them. The germline gives CDR1 SGHRS, CDR2 YFSETQ. The CDR3 bases are TGCGCCAGCAGCTTGGTCTTCGCGGGGAACACTGAAGCTTTCTTT. It encodes CASSLVFAGNTEAFF. Variable domain in full (rest from reference TRBV5-1 and TRBJ1-1): KAGVTQTPRYLIKTRGQQVTLSCSPISGHRSVSWYQQTPGQGLQFLFEYFSETQRNKGNFPGRFSGRQFSNSRSEMNVSTLELGDSALYLCASSLVFAGNTEAFFGQGTRLTVV.

V gene TRBV19 combines with J gene TRBJ1-1; D might be TRBD1 (5 bases). The V end lost 4 bases, the J end lost 1 base, and 10 bases lay between the germline ends. The CDR3 covers 14 residues. CDR1 is LNHDA, CDR2 SQIVND, per germline (reference sequence). The CDR3 protein is CASSTVTGNTEAFF. For the CDR3, the DNA is TGTGCCAGTAGTACGGTCACAGGGAACACTGAAGCTTTCTTT.

The chain links TRBV10-3 to TRBJ2-5; D not resolved. Germline assignment: CDR1 ENHRY and CDR2 SYGVKD. This CDR3 comprises 11 residues. V lost 4 bases and J lost 5, with 5 bases in between. The CDR3 loop reads CAISAGETQYF. The CDR3 DNA follows: TGTGCCATCAGTGCCGGGGAGACCCAGTACTTC.

The V call is TRBV9, the J call TRBJ1-3; D is uncertain. Deletions cut 0 bases from V and 4 bases from J, with 5 bases between. This CDR3 has 13 amino acids. CDR1 is SGDLS and CDR2 is YYNGEE in the germline V gene. CDR3 protein: CASSVDRGNTIYF. The CDR3 DNA sequence: TGTGCCAGCAGCGTAGACCGGGGAAACACCATATATTTT.

The chain is built from TRBV2 and TRBJ2-4, with D possibly matching TRBD2 (6 bases). The germline V gene encodes CDR1 SNHLY and CDR2 FYNNEI. The CDR3 runs to 17 residues. V gave up 6 bases and J gave up 6 bases, with 24 bases separating them. CDR3 in DNA: TGTGCCAGCAGGGATAGGGACTTTCAGGGTAATGGAAACATTCAGTACTTC. Protein product: CASRDRDFQGNGNIQYF. Full variable domain (rest looked up from reference TRBV2 and TRBJ2-4): EPEVTQTPSHQVTQMGQEVILRCVPISNHLYFYWYRQILGQKVEFLVSFYNNEISEKSEIFDDQFSVERPDGSNFTLKIRSTKLEDSAMYFCASRDRDFQGNGNIQYFGAGTRLSVL.

In this sample, this clone turned up a few times. The chain uses TRBV7-8 and TRBJ2-1; 10 nucleotides agree with TRBD2. The germline V gene encodes CDR1 SGHVS and CDR2 FQNEAQ. The CDR3 is made up of 17 amino acids. Trimming at V came to 2 bases and at J to 8 bases, leaving 12 bases not matched to a gene. The CDR3 coding sequence is TGTGCCAGCAGCTTATTATTCCGGCTAGCGGGGGTTTATGAGCAGTTCTTC. Amino acid sequence: CASSLLFRLAGVYEQFF.

This chain uses TRBV4-3 with TRBJ2-7; 10 bases line up with TRBD2. The length of the CDR3 is 15 residues. Trimming removed 3 bases from V and 4 bases from J; junction bases left unmatched: 6. Germline V gene sequence: CDR1 LGHNA, CDR2 YSLEER. The CDR3 bases are TGCGCCAGCAGCCACGCAGCGGGGGGGGCGTACGAGCAGTACTTC. The encoded protein is CASSHAAGGAYEQYF.

The rearrangement links TRBV7-3 to TRBJ2-3; 8 bases fit TRBD2. After removal of 5 bases from V and 1 base from J, the junction contained 8 bases not matched to a gene. The CDR3 is 16 residues long. Per germline, CDR1 SGHTA and CDR2 FQGTGA. The CDR3 loop reads CASSPEGRGGTDTQYF. CDR3 bases: TGTGCCAGCAGCCCCGAAGGGCGGGGGGGCACAGATACGCAGTATTTT.

V usage is TRBV7-8 and J usage is TRBJ2-3; D perhaps matches TRBD1 (6 bases). The length of the CDR3 is 15 residues. The germline CDR1 and CDR2 sequences are SGHVS and FQNEAQ. Trimming took off 5 bases at V and 4 bases at J, with 16 bases between the two ends. The CDR3 loop is CASSPGQIAADTQYF. CDR3 coding DNA: TGTGCCAGCAGCCCTGGACAGATCGCGGCAGATACGCAGTATTTT.

This clone was recorded once. The chain has TRBV4-3 and TRBJ2-7; no reliable D call. Per the germline V gene, CDR1 is LGHNA and CDR2 is YSLEER. V lost 0 bases and J lost 0, with 12 bases in between. This CDR3 has 16 amino acids. CDR3 loop: CASSQEISGASYEQYF. Here the CDR3 DNA reads TGCGCCAGCAGCCAAGAAATTTCAGGTGCCTCCTACGAGCAGTACTTC.

This clone appeared a single time. The chain carries TRBV9 and TRBJ1-1; 8 bases line up with TRBD1. V shed 2 bases and J 5 bases; nucleotides not matched to a gene: 5. Germline CDR1 is SGDLS and CDR2 is YYNGEE. CDR3 length: 14 residues. The CDR3, as DNA: TGTGCCAGCAGCGTGGACAGGGCGTTTACTGAAGCTTTCTTT. Its protein is CASSVDRAFTEAFF.

The V and J genes are TRBV18 and TRBJ2-6, with a tentative D call TRBD1 (6 bases). Germline lookup yields CDR1 KGHSH and CDR2 LQKENI. V was pared by 2 bases and J by 4 bases, with 12 bases between. This CDR3 is built from 16 residues. The CDR3 loop reads CASSPIGGSGANVLTF. The CDR3 DNA follows: TGTGCCAGCTCACCAATAGGGGGTTCCGGGGCCAACGTCCTGACTTTC.

This rearrangement joins TRBV25-1 to TRBJ1-5, with no clear D. The V gene lost 2 bases and the J gene lost 1 base, with 3 bases spanning the gap. The CDR3 runs to 13 residues. Germline loops: CDR1 MGHDK, CDR2 SYGVNS. CDR3 protein: CASSERSNQPQHF. The CDR3 DNA reads TGTGCCAGCAGTGAACGGAGCAATCAGCCCCAGCATTTT.

The CDR3 loop is CAWSPGDRDTGELFF. In DNA form, the CDR3 reads TGTGCCTGGAGTCCGGGGGACAGGGACACCGGGGAGCTGTTTTTT. This chain joins TRBV30 and TRBJ2-2; 9 nucleotides agree with TRBD1. The junction had 4 bases not matched to a gene; V was cut back by 2 bases and J by 3 bases. The CDR3 sequence is 15 residues long. Germline CDR1 GTSNPN, CDR2 SVGIG (reference sequence).

J is TRBJ2-2 and V is TRBV18; 8 bases are shared with TRBD2. Germline V gives CDR1 KGHSH, CDR2 LQKENI. The CDR3 spans 17 residues. The trim removed 3 bases at V and 5 bases at J, leaving 11 bases unmatched. Here the CDR3 reads CASSPPSYQRGTGELFF. CDR3 DNA sequence: TGTGCCAGCTCACCCCCGAGTTACCAGCGGGGGACCGGGGAGCTGTTTTTT.

The rearrangement joins TRBV11-2 to TRBJ1-6; D is unresolved. Trimming stripped 0 bases from V and 9 bases from J, with 6 bases between. This CDR3 is built from 13 residues. In germline, CDR1 is SGHAT, CDR2 FQNNGV. CDR3: CASSLDLSSPLHF. CDR3 DNA sequence: TGTGCCAGCAGCTTAGATCTGTCTTCACCCCTCCACTTT. Complete variable domain (other parts from reference TRBV11-2 and TRBJ1-6): EAGVAQSPRYKIIEKRQSVAFWCNPISGHATLYWYQQILGQGPKLLIQFQNNGVVDDSQLPKDRFSAERLKGVDSTLKIQPAKLEDSAVYLCASSLDLSSPLHFGNGTRLTVT.